The 30 T cell receptor beta chains reported below all come from one sample, sequenced in a study of blood T cells in healthy people across ages. Primed by a sample-barcoded 5' primer and a J-beta primer mix, a second PCR proceeded for roughly 6 to 12 cycles. Using its own MiXCR run on the 5' RACE reads, TCRdb lists one record per CDR3 protein. The sample has hundreds of thousands of distinct CDR3 sequences, more than 40% seen once. Source material: blood. These receptors were taken from a man aged 55 to 69 in good health.

Turning to this clonotype: One end of the junction does not line up with germline, which may come from a read error. V is TRBV4-3 and J is TRBJ2-1, with D possibly being TRBD2 (6 bases). This CDR3 contains 17 residues. The germline V gene has CDR1 LGHNA and CDR2 YSLEER. The DNA for the CDR3 is TGCGCCAGCAGCCAAGATGGGGTAACTAGCTCCGACAATGAGCAGTTCTTC. Residues: CASSQDGVTSSDNEQFF.

This clonotype was detected many times. The chain is built from TRBV10-3 and TRBJ2-7; unclear D gene. V was shortened by 4 bases and J by 4 bases, with 11 bases between the two germline ends. Looked up from germline, CDR1 is ENHRY and CDR2 is SYGVKD. The CDR3 is made up of 13 amino acids. The CDR3 sequence: CAISVGEVYEQYF. In DNA, the CDR3 is TGTGCCATCAGTGTAGGAGAGGTATACGAGCAGTACTTC.

This clonotype was counted only a few times. V usage is TRBV6-6 and J usage is TRBJ1-1; 9 positions agree with TRBD1. The CDR3 has 14 residues. J was trimmed by 1 base and V by 5 bases; bases with no gene match: 2. Per germline, CDR1 MNHNY and CDR2 SVGAGI (reference sequence). This CDR3 reads CASSGGQGNTEAFF. In DNA form, the CDR3 reads TGTGCCAGCAGTGGGGGACAGGGGAACACTGAAGCTTTCTTT.

The count of this clonotype is one. The chain joins TRBV20-1 to TRBJ2-4; no firm D call. The J call is uncertain, as TRBJ2-5 better fits the DNA end. Germline CDR1 DFQATT, CDR2 SNEGSKA (reference sequence). The CDR3 runs to 15 residues. The CDR3 region has the DNA TGCAGTGCTAGAGGCGTCCTAACAGTATTTGGGACCCAGTACTTC. It encodes CSARGVLTVFGTQYF.

The V gene is TRBV3-1, the J gene TRBJ1-6, with unresolved D. Germline V gene sequence: CDR1 LGHDT, CDR2 YNNKEL (reference sequence). This CDR3 spans 16 amino acids. Trimming took 0 bases from V and 10 from J, leaving 16 bases between them. CDR3 sequence (DNA): TGTGCCAGCAGCCAAGATCAAGAGGTGGTGAAATCACCCCTCCACTTT. Translated, it gives CASSQDQEVVKSPLHF.

The chain is built from TRBV5-1 and TRBJ2-1, with TRBD1 matching 11 bases. Germline lookup yields CDR1 SGHRS and CDR2 YFSETQ. The J segment lost 7 bases and the V segment lost 2 bases, leaving 5 bases of the junction unmatched. The CDR3 length is 15 residues. The CDR3 spells CASSFGQGAGNEQFF. The CDR3 DNA is TGCGCCAGCAGCTTCGGACAGGGGGCAGGGAATGAGCAGTTCTTC.

This clonotype was observed a few times. The chain joins TRBV20-1 to TRBJ2-5; the D gene is possibly TRBD1 (6 bases). This CDR3 spans 13 amino acids. Germline V lookup: CDR1 DFQATT, CDR2 SNEGSKA (reference sequence). Trimming removed 6 bases at V and 4 bases at J, with 15 bases between. As DNA, the CDR3 is TGCAGTGCGCAGGACAGCCTCGCAGAGACCCAGTACTTC. Its translation is CSAQDSLAETQYF.

V is TRBV18 and J is TRBJ1-5; no clear D. The germline V gene encodes CDR1 KGHSH and CDR2 LQKENI. This CDR3 spans 13 amino acids. With 4 bases removed from V and 8 bases from J, the gap between germline ends came to 12 bases. The CDR3 coding sequence is TGTGCCAGCTCACTAGGGAGGAAGGAGCCCCAGCATTTT. This gives the protein CASSLGRKEPQHF.

The CDR3 bases are TGTGCCAGCAGTGTGCGGGGGGCAGGTACTGAAGCTTTCTTT. As protein: CASSVRGAGTEAFF. The chain links TRBV27 to TRBJ1-1, with D possibly being TRBD1 (6 bases). V was pared by 5 bases and J by 5 bases, with 15 bases between. This CDR3 has 14 residues. CDR1 is MNHEY and CDR2 is SMNVEV in the germline V gene (reference sequence).

In its sample, this clonotype was seen many times. The V and J genes are TRBV12-3 or TRBV12-4 and TRBJ2-7; D may match TRBD1 or TRBD2 (5 bases each). The V gene lost 4 bases and the J gene lost 3 bases, with 10 bases spanning the gap. The CDR3 sequence is 13 residues long. The CDR3 DNA follows: TGTGCCAGCAGTTCTTGGGACGGCTACGAGCAGTACTTC. It yields the protein CASSSWDGYEQYF.

The rearrangement uses TRBV20-1 and TRBJ1-1; D uncertain. Germline CDR1 and CDR2: DFQATT and SNEGSKA (reference sequence). Trimming left V 0 bases short and J 1 base short, with 9 bases between. The CDR3 runs to 14 residues. The CDR3 loop is CSARDLIRNTEAFF. CDR3 in DNA: TGCAGTGCTAGAGATCTTATCCGGAACACTGAAGCTTTCTTT.

In this sample, this clonotype turned up a few times. J is TRBJ2-2 and V is TRBV6-2 or TRBV6-3, with D possibly being TRBD2 (6 bases). This CDR3 contains 16 residues. CDR1 and CDR2 (germline): MNHEY, SVGEGT. V was pared by 7 bases and J by 6 bases, with 21 bases between. The CDR3 protein is CASTPSGAGKAGELFF. The CDR3 region has the DNA TGTGCCAGCACTCCGTCGGGAGCTGGAAAGGCCGGGGAGCTGTTTTTT.

This clonotype occurred a few times. The chain is built from TRBV6-6 and TRBJ2-4, with a possible D match to TRBD1 (5 bases). The CDR3 is 16 residues long. From germline, CDR1 is MNHNY and CDR2 SVGAGI (reference sequence). V gave up 2 bases and J gave up 0 bases, with 11 bases separating them. The CDR3 sequence is CASSYVSGLAKNIQYF. CDR3 in DNA: TGTGCCAGCAGTTACGTCTCAGGGTTAGCCAAAAACATTCAGTACTTC.

This clonotype was counted only a few times. V and J are TRBV10-3 and TRBJ2-5; D may be TRBD1 (6 bases). The ends were cut back, 3 bases at V and 2 bases at J, with 10 bases in the middle. CDR1 ENHRY and CDR2 SYGVKD come from the germline V gene. This CDR3 spans 14 amino acids. The CDR3 loop reads CAISDGTQQETQYF. CDR3 in DNA: TGTGCCATCAGTGACGGGACACAACAAGAGACCCAGTACTTC.

Written as DNA, the CDR3 is TGCGCCAGCAGCCAAGATCTGGGACTCGCCCAACCGGGCACAGATACGCAGTATTTT. This translates into CASSQDLGLAQPGTDTQYF. V gene TRBV4-3 combines with J gene TRBJ2-3, with D possibly matching TRBD2 (6 bases). The CDR3 runs 19 residues. Germline CDR1 LGHNA, CDR2 YSLEER. V gave up 0 bases and J gave up 1 base, with 20 bases separating them.

This clonotype was seen more than once but under ten times. The chain recombines TRBV20-1 with TRBJ1-2; no clear D gene. Trimming took 1 base from V and 7 from J, leaving 13 bases between them. Germline V gene sequence: CDR1 DFQATT, CDR2 SNEGSKA (reference sequence). The CDR3 is 13 amino acids. The CDR3 sequence is CSARVAATGGYTF. The CDR3 region has the DNA TGCAGTGCTAGAGTGGCGGCCACGGGTGGCTACACCTTC.

The chain's CDR3 is CASSFSIGQGHRNYGYTF. DNA for the CDR3: TGTGCCAGCAGTTTTTCGATAGGACAGGGACACCGTAACTATGGCTACACCTTC. The chain carries TRBV12-3 or TRBV12-4 and TRBJ1-2, with 8 bases aligning to TRBD1. This CDR3 comprises 18 residues. Trimming removed 3 bases from V and 1 base from J; junction bases left unmatched: 13.

In its sample, this clonotype was seen a few times. This rearrangement joins TRBV20-1 to TRBJ1-2, with no clear D. Trimming took 6 bases from V and 4 from J, leaving 12 bases between them. The CDR3 length is 12 residues. Germline-derived CDR1 and CDR2 are DFQATT and SNEGSKA (reference sequence). CDR3 in DNA: TGCAGTGCCAAAAGTCCAGGCTATGGCTACACCTTC. Translating it yields CSAKSPGYGYTF.

Only a few counts were recorded for this clonotype. V is TRBV27 and J is TRBJ1-2; D unclear. Germline-derived CDR1 and CDR2 are MNHEY and SMNVEV (reference sequence). V lost 5 bases and J 2 bases, leaving 9 bases between the germline ends. The CDR3 contains 13 residues. The CDR3 reads CASSVGWNYGYTF. CDR3 coding DNA: TGTGCCAGCAGTGTAGGTTGGAACTATGGCTACACCTTC.

The rearrangement uses TRBV20-1 and TRBJ2-7; D is possibly TRBD1 or TRBD2 (6 bases each). CDR1 and CDR2 from the germline V gene are DFQATT and SNEGSKA (reference sequence). This CDR3 is 14 amino acids long. Deletions cut 3 bases from V and 3 bases from J, with 15 bases between. The CDR3 sequence is CSAREGGIDYEQYF. The CDR3 DNA is TGCAGTGCTAGGGAGGGGGGAATCGACTACGAGCAGTACTTC.

The chain is built from TRBV5-5 and TRBJ2-5; 7 bases align to TRBD1. Looked up from germline, CDR1 is SGHKS and CDR2 is YYEKEE (reference sequence). Trimming at V came to 4 bases and at J to 5 bases, leaving 11 bases not matched to a gene. The CDR3 totals 15 residues. The CDR3 is CASSKEFGTDETQYF. The CDR3 nucleotides read TGTGCCAGCAGCAAAGAATTCGGGACAGACGAGACCCAGTACTTC.

This clonotype was seen more than once but under ten times. The chain combines TRBV7-2 with TRBJ2-1, with no clear D. The germline V gene has CDR1 SGHTA and CDR2 FQGNSA. There are 14 residues in the CDR3. Trimming removed 0 bases at V and 5 bases at J, with 8 bases between. The CDR3 nucleotides are TGTGCCAGCAGCTTAGCAAGTCCCAACAATGAGCAGTTCTTC. This codes for CASSLASPNNEQFF.

V usage is TRBV7-8 and J usage is TRBJ1-1; 8 bases match TRBD1. This CDR3 has 15 residues. Germline V gene data show CDR1 as SGHVS and CDR2 as FQNEAQ. J was trimmed by 4 bases and V by 1 base; bases with no gene match: 5. This chain's CDR3 is CASSLDGTGGTEAFF. Written as DNA, the CDR3 is TGTGCCAGCAGCTTAGACGGGACAGGTGGCACTGAAGCTTTCTTT.

Comment on this clonotype: A junction end diverges from the germline sequence, so it may reflect a read error. V and J are TRBV25-1 and TRBJ1-6; D remains unclear. CDR1 MGHDK and CDR2 SYGVNS come from the germline V gene. The CDR3 spans 12 residues. CDR3 sequence (DNA): TGTGCCAGCAGTGAATCAATCTCACCCCCCCACTTT. This sequence encodes CASSESISPPHF.

The J gene is TRBJ2-5, the V gene TRBV10-3; D gene unclear. Germline V gene lookup returns CDR1 ENHRY and CDR2 SYGVKD. CDR3 length: 11 amino acids. V was trimmed by 10 bases and J by 4 bases, leaving 10 bases between them. The CDR3 nucleotides are TGTGCCACCACCAGTAGAGAGACCCAGTACTTC. Its translation is CATTSRETQYF.

The sample holds a few counts of this clonotype. This chain uses TRBV10-1 with TRBJ2-1; no reliable D call. The CDR3 has 12 amino acids. V lost 5 bases and J lost 7, with 9 bases in between. In germline, CDR1 is WNHNN, CDR2 SYGVQD (reference sequence). CDR3: CASSQATNEQFF. CDR3 coding DNA: TGCGCCAGCAGTCAGGCCACAAATGAGCAGTTCTTC.

This chain connects TRBV20-1 to TRBJ2-2; D could derive from TRBD1 or TRBD2 (5 bases each). V lost 1 base, J lost 7 bases, and 7 bases lay in between. Germline V gene lookup returns CDR1 DFQATT and CDR2 SNEGSKA (reference sequence). The CDR3 extends over 12 amino acids. The DNA for the CDR3 is TGCAGTGCTAGAGGGGGGTTCGGGGAGCTGTTTTTT. Translation gives CSARGGFGELFF.

The genes are TRBV28 and TRBJ1-6; TRBD1 agrees at 8 bases. The junction had 5 bases not matched to a gene; V was cut back by 6 bases and J by 1 base. There are 16 residues in the CDR3. Germline V gene lookup returns CDR1 MDHEN and CDR2 SYDVKM. The CDR3 loop reads CASRSQGASYNSPLHF. CDR3 nucleotides: TGTGCCAGCAGATCCCAGGGGGCATCCTATAATTCACCCCTCCACTTT.

This clonotype was seen only a few times. V gene TRBV9 combines with J gene TRBJ2-1, with D perhaps given as TRBD1 or TRBD2 (5 bases each). Germline values: CDR1 SGDLS, CDR2 YYNGEE. This CDR3 is built from 15 residues. Deletions cut 2 bases from V and 7 bases from J, with 16 bases between. The CDR3 is CASSVGAWGINEQFF. The CDR3 DNA reads TGTGCCAGCAGCGTTGGGGCTTGGGGGATTAATGAGCAGTTCTTC.

The V call is TRBV28, the J call TRBJ2-7; TRBD2 agrees at 7 bases. J was trimmed by 2 bases and V by 4 bases; bases with no gene match: 11. Germline V CDR1 and CDR2: MDHEN, SYDVKM. The CDR3 sequence is 16 residues long. CDR3 sequence reads: CASSSHGVGGTYEQYF. In nucleotides, the CDR3 is TGTGCCAGCAGTTCCCATGGGGTCGGGGGGACCTACGAGCAGTACTTC.